One and the same sample provided the 16 T cell receptor beta chains below, sequenced in a study of OX40 agonist ivuxolimab in advanced cancers. Sequenced by immunoSEQ multiplex PCR; TCRdb stores in-frame clones only, minus some. The profile shows about 80,000 clones, roughly nine tenths of them singletons. This sample comprised CD4+ or CD8+ T cells sorted from blood, obtained in a trial of the OX40 agonist ivuxolimab. These TCRs come from an adult with an advanced solid tumor such as melanoma, head and neck, liver or kidney cancer.

The rearrangement uses TRBV21-1 and TRBJ2-4; the D call of TRBD1 is as the table states it, not checked on the DNA. TRBV21-1 is shown as a pseudogene. The CDR3 spans 17 residues. In nucleotides, the CDR3 is TGTGCCAGCAGCACAGGGGGTTCAAACTCAGCCAAAAACATTCAGTACTTC. Translation gives CASSTGGSNSAKNIQYF.

The chain is built from TRBV19 and TRBJ1-1; a possible D gene is TRBD1 (5 bases). Trimming pared 6 bases from V and 1 base from J, leaving 12 bases between. This CDR3 comprises 14 residues. From germline, CDR1 is LNHDA and CDR2 SQIVND (reference sequence). CDR3 nucleotide sequence: TGTGCCAGTAGACCCATCACAGGGAACACTGAAGCTTTCTTT. It is translated as CASRPITGNTEAFF.

This clone was detected only a few times. This sequence joins TRBV19 and TRBJ2-7, with D perhaps TRBD1 (6 bases). The CDR3 consists of 12 residues. Germline CDR1 is LNHDA and CDR2 is SQIVND (reference sequence). The V end was cut by 6 bases, the J end by 6 bases, with 12 bases between. CDR3 nucleotide sequence: TGTGCCAGTAGGGGACAACTACTCGAGCAGTACTTC. Translation gives CASRGQLLEQYF.

The chain recombines TRBV7-9 with TRBJ2-1; maybe TRBD2 (6 bases). V shed 5 bases and J shed 6 bases, with 20 bases lying between them. CDR1 SEHNR and CDR2 FQNEAQ come from the germline V gene (reference sequence). The CDR3 spans 16 residues. The CDR3 sequence is CASSQAGTLGLNEQFF. The DNA of the CDR3 is TGTGCCAGCAGCCAAGCTGGGACTCTCGGGCTCAATGAGCAGTTCTTC.

The rearrangement joins TRBV5-1 to TRBJ2-5; the D gene could be TRBD1 or TRBD2 (6 bases each). V lost 2 bases, J lost 7 bases, and 18 bases lay in between. The V gene's germline CDR1 is SGHRS and CDR2 YFSETQ. The CDR3 has 15 residues. The CDR3 loop is CASSLRWGAEGTQYF. CDR3 sequence (DNA): TGCGCCAGCAGCTTAAGATGGGGGGCAGAGGGGACCCAGTACTTC.

The chain employs TRBV6-1 and TRBJ2-7, with 8 positions matching TRBD2. CDR3 length: 15 residues. Germline CDR1 reads MNHNS; CDR2 reads SASEGT. Unmatched junction bases numbered 15, after V lost 11 bases and J lost 3 bases. CDR3 sequence: CAGGLAGGSHYEQYF. CDR3 bases: TGTGCCGGGGGGCTAGCGGGTGGTTCGCACTACGAGCAGTACTTC.

The rearrangement joins TRBV19 to TRBJ2-3, with 9 bases lining up with TRBD2. The CDR3 is made up of 16 amino acids. The germline V gene encodes CDR1 LNHDA and CDR2 SQIVND (reference sequence). With V trimmed by 4 bases and J by 2 bases, 7 bases remained unmatched. The DNA for the CDR3 is TGTGCCAGTAGTACGTTGCGGGGGGGTTTCACAGATACGCAGTATTTT. Protein product: CASSTLRGGFTDTQYF.

The V and J genes are TRBV2 and TRBJ1-3, with D uncertain. V was shortened by 7 bases and J by 1 base, with 11 bases between the two germline ends. Germline V gene data show CDR1 as SNHLY and CDR2 as FYNNEI. The CDR3 length is 14 residues. CDR3: CASKYSGSGNTIYF. In nucleotides, the CDR3 is TGTGCCAGCAAGTATAGCGGTTCTGGAAACACCATATATTTT. Combining the CDR3 with reference TRBV2 and TRBJ1-3 gives the whole variable domain EPEVTQTPSHQVTQMGQEVILRCVPISNHLYFYWYRQILGQKVEFLVSFYNNEISEKSEIFDDQFSVERPDGSNFTLKIRSTKLEDSAMYFCASKYSGSGNTIYFGEGSWLTVV.

V usage is TRBV5-4 and J usage is TRBJ2-5; no definite D call. Between the trimmed V and J ends, which lost 6 bases and 2 bases, there was a span of 14 bases. Germline CDR1 is SGHNT and CDR2 is YYREEE (reference sequence). The CDR3 runs to 14 residues. Written as DNA, the CDR3 is TGTGCCAGCACCGAAGCGCAACGGCAAGAGACCCAGTACTTC. Its translation is CASTEAQRQETQYF.

The V call is TRBV5-4, the J call TRBJ2-1; D gene uncertain. The V gene lost 0 bases and the J gene lost 5 bases, with 9 bases spanning the gap. This CDR3 spans 14 amino acids. Germline-derived CDR1 and CDR2 are SGHNT and YYREEE (reference sequence). CDR3 loop: CASSLAQNHNEQFF. CDR3 bases: TGTGCCAGCAGCTTGGCACAGAACCACAATGAGCAGTTCTTC.

This chain links TRBV4-1 with TRBJ1-3; 8 positions agree with TRBD1. The CDR3 length is 17 residues. The J segment lost 1 base and the V segment lost 6 bases, leaving 11 bases of the junction unmatched. Germline CDR1 is MGHRA and CDR2 is YSYEKL. The CDR3 region is CASSEFGQGFSGNTIYF. The CDR3 DNA reads TGCGCCAGCAGTGAGTTTGGACAGGGTTTTTCTGGAAACACCATATATTTT.

A single count supports this clone. The CDR3 nucleotides are TGTGCCAGCAGCCCATATTCAGGGACAGGGGGGTACAATGAGCAGTTCTTC. This gives the protein CASSPYSGTGGYNEQFF. V gene TRBV7-9 combines with J gene TRBJ2-1; 11 bases agree with TRBD1. The CDR3 runs to 17 residues. J was trimmed by 4 bases and V by 5 bases; bases with no gene match: 10. The germline V gene encodes CDR1 SEHNR and CDR2 FQNEAQ (reference sequence).

About this clone itself: Other DNA variants within this sample encode the same CDR3. The gene calls are TRBV5-1 and TRBJ1-2, with D unclear. V lost 0 bases and J 2 bases, leaving 5 bases between the germline ends. CDR1 is SGHRS and CDR2 is YFSETQ in the germline V gene. CDR3 length: 13 amino acids. CDR3 region: CASSLDSNYGYTF. The CDR3 DNA sequence: TGCGCCAGCAGCTTGGACTCGAACTATGGCTACACCTTC.

The chain links TRBV6-1 to TRBJ2-3; 11 bases map to TRBD2. CDR3 length: 17 amino acids. Germline trimming cut 4 bases from V and 4 bases from J; bases unmatched to any gene: 10. Germline assignment: CDR1 MNHNS and CDR2 SASEGT. In DNA form, the CDR3 reads TGTGCCAGCAGTGTACCCCCGGGACTAGCGGTGGCAGATACGCAGTATTTT. It yields the protein CASSVPPGLAVADTQYF.

This rearrangement joins TRBV6-6 to TRBJ2-5, with D possibly TRBD1 on 5 matching bases. The assigned J gene may be wrong: the sequence end matches TRBJ2-7 better. CDR3 length: 14 amino acids. Germline-derived CDR1 and CDR2 are MNHNY and SVGAGI (reference sequence). The CDR3, as DNA: TGTGCCAGCAGTTATGCCCAGGGAAGTAACGAGCAGTACTTC. This encodes CASSYAQGSNEQYF.

The rearrangement joins TRBV30 to TRBJ1-3; maybe TRBD1 (5 bases). The V end was cut by 7 bases, the J end by 0 bases, with 13 bases between. The CDR3 extends over 14 amino acids. Germline lookup yields CDR1 GTSNPN and CDR2 SVGIG (reference sequence). The CDR3 sequence: CALSGTFSGNTIYF. The CDR3 DNA follows: TGTGCCTTATCCGGGACCTTCTCTGGAAACACCATATATTTT.